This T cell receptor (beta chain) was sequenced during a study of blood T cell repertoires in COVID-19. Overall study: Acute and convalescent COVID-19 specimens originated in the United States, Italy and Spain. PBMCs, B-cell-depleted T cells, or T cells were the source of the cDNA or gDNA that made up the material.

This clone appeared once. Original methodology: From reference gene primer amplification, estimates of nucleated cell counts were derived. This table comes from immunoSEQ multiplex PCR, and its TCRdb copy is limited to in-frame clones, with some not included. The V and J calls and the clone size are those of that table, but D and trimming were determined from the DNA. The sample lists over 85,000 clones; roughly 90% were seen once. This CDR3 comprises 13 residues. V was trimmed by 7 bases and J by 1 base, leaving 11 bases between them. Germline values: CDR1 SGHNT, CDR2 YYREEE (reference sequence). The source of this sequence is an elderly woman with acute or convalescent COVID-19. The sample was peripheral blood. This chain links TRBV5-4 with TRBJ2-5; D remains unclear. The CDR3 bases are TGTGCCAGCTCATCGCGCCTCCAAGAGACCCAGTACTTC. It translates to CASSSRLQETQYF.